This is a list of T cell receptor beta chains from one sample in a study of T cell responses to AZD1222 COVID-19 vaccine. Clones were read by immunoSEQ multiplex PCR, and TCRdb kept only the in-frame ones, dropping some. Of approximately 150,000 clones in the sample, around 89% were seen once. Sample: peripheral blood, taken on day 0 of AZD1222 vaccination. These receptor sequences come from an adult in good health. CDR3s include the opening cysteine and the closing phenylalanine or tryptophan. D genes are given only for firm matches. Clone sizes are given selectively: once, few, many, or a class where the clone is expanded.

j_call,clone_size,v_call,d_call,cdr3_aa
TRBJ2-2,-,TRBV30,-,CAWSVLGSYLTGELFF
TRBJ2-7,-,TRBV5-6,-,CASSLDRGASRVFNEQYF
TRBJ1-2,-,TRBV29-1,TRBD1,CSVVDRANYGYTF
TRBJ2-5,few,TRBV7-2,-,CASSLGGFQETQYF
TRBJ1-4,few,TRBV19,-,CASSSPERWTNEKLFF
TRBJ1-5,-,TRBV5-8,-,CASSWAANQPQHF
TRBJ2-1,-,TRBV5-1,-,CASSLGAGRQPEQFF
TRBJ2-1,-,TRBV7-3,-,CASSLRSTSYNEQFF
TRBJ1-1,-,TRBV15,-,CATGRVDTEAFF
TRBJ1-6,-,TRBV11-3,-,CASIRGGGSNKNSPLHF
TRBJ2-5,-,TRBV4-3,TRBD1,CASSQGDRGWETQYF
TRBJ1-2,-,TRBV30,-,CAWSVGLNYGYTF
TRBJ2-3,-,TRBV5-4,-,CASSSQRDSPTDTQYF
TRBJ2-1,-,TRBV5-1,-,CASSLFPSSYNEQFF
TRBJ1-5,-,TRBV27,TRBD1,CASSLSKVTGGIEWPQHF
TRBJ1-1,-,TRBV6-5,-,CASSLQGWSEAFF
TRBJ1-1,few,TRBV20-1,-,CSASVGSTEAFF
TRBJ2-2,-,TRBV5-1,TRBD1,CASGRDSANTGELFF
TRBJ2-1,-,TRBV24-1,TRBD2,CATSGGSHLNEQFF
TRBJ1-1,-,TRBV21-1,-,CASSKEGEANTEAFF
TRBJ1-3,-,TRBV18,-,CASSPPGSGNTIYF
TRBJ2-7,-,TRBV5-1,-,CASSLRGWPYEQYF
TRBJ2-1,-,TRBV11-3,-,CATGAESYNEQFF
TRBJ1-1,-,TRBV12-3/TRBV12-4,-,CAAHETTNTEAFF
TRBJ2-3,-,TRBV13,-,CASSARGRWDTQYF
TRBJ1-2,-,TRBV29-1,-,CSVNGGRNYGYTF
TRBJ1-2,-,TRBV6-5,-,CASSYKGWGYTF
TRBJ1-5,-,TRBV30,-,CAWSGGIDQPQHF
TRBJ1-4,-,TRBV5-1,-,CASSSWDSGEKLFF
TRBJ1-1,-,TRBV7-8,-,CASSLFGGDTEAFF
TRBJ1-2,-,TRBV30,-,CAWSGLTQGSLYGYTF
TRBJ2-7,-,TRBV11-2,TRBD2,CASSLGGSQGEQYF
TRBJ1-2,-,TRBV19,-,CASSSYGYTF
TRBJ1-5,-,TRBV19,TRBD1,CASSRDRQGTRQPQHF
TRBJ2-7,-,TRBV3-1/TRBV3-2,TRBD2,CASSQITGGFPSEQYF
TRBJ2-7,-,TRBV3-1/TRBV3-2,-,CASSRTASYEQYF
TRBJ1-4,-,TRBV7-9,-,CASSLSPGEKLFF
TRBJ2-1,-,TRBV19,TRBD2,CASSMRGGEQFF
TRBJ1-1,-,TRBV6-4,-,CASSSSDNTEAFF
TRBJ1-4,once,TRBV5-1,-,CASSVARATNEKLFF